Shown below are 11 T cell receptor beta chains from a single sample sequenced in a study of T cell repertoires in cytomegalovirus infection (dated by TCRdb to the late 2010s). The sequencer listed for this sample is Illumina HiSeq 1500. TCRdb ran its own pipeline on the public reads, namely fastp trimming at Q25 and MiXCR clone calling, and kept in-frame beta chains. Each record represents a unique CDR3 protein, reported with the most common genes and DNA among its rows. Recorded for this sample are 150,000 to 200,000 distinct CDR3 sequences; more than 9% of them occurred a single time. The top ten clones comprise approximately 4.3% of the sample. Sequenced sample: PBMCs. These receptor sequences come from a human donor in good health (CMV status not recorded). Some clones in this sample may be carry-over from other donors' samples.

This clonotype has more than one count but fewer than ten. The chain employs TRBV29-1 and TRBJ1-2; D uncertain. The CDR3 is made up of 13 amino acids. The V and J ends lost 4 bases and 1 base respectively, with 10 bases between them. The germline V gene encodes CDR1 SQVTM and CDR2 ANQGSEA. The CDR3 loop reads CSVAPENNYGYTF. CDR3 coding DNA: TGCAGCGTTGCCCCAGAGAATAACTATGGCTACACCTTC.

The CDR3 nucleotides are TGTGCCAGCAGCTTATGGACCGGAGAGGAGTTGACGCCAAACAATGAGCAGTTCTTC. Translated, it gives CASSLWTGEELTPNNEQFF. The chain joins TRBV5-6 to TRBJ2-1; D call uncertain. Trimming cost V 2 bases and J 5 bases, with 26 bases left between them. In germline, CDR1 is SGHDT, CDR2 YYEEEE. This CDR3 contains 19 residues.

This clonotype was picked up many times. The chain carries TRBV7-9 and TRBJ1-2, with 8 nucleotides matching TRBD1. The CDR3 runs to 15 residues. Per the germline V gene, CDR1 is SEHNR and CDR2 is FQNEAQ (reference sequence). The V gene end was trimmed by 5 bases and the J gene end by 5 bases; junction bases not matched to a gene: 10. CDR3 sequence reads: CASSPQQGAVYGYTF. The CDR3 DNA sequence: TGTGCCAGCAGCCCTCAGCAGGGGGCTGTATATGGCTACACCTTC.

V is TRBV14 and J is TRBJ1-1; D ambiguous. Germline V lookup: CDR1 SGHDN, CDR2 FVKESK. Trimming pared 7 bases from V and 2 bases from J, leaving 11 bases between. The CDR3 is made up of 13 amino acids. DNA of the CDR3: TGTGCCAGCATGTTAAAGTCTAACACTGAAGCTTTCTTT. This translates into CASMLKSNTEAFF.

The V and J genes are TRBV19 and TRBJ1-1; 9 nucleotides agree with TRBD1. V lost 2 bases to trimming and J lost 0 bases; unmatched junction nucleotides: 4. The germline V gene has CDR1 LNHDA and CDR2 SQIVND (reference sequence). The CDR3 covers 16 residues. CDR3 region: CASSILRTGVNTEAFF. DNA of the CDR3: TGTGCCAGTAGTATATTACGGACAGGGGTGAACACTGAAGCTTTCTTT.

This clonotype appeared a few times. The chain carries TRBV5-1 and TRBJ1-1, with D unresolved. The CDR3 is 15 residues long. Germline V CDR1 and CDR2: SGHRS, YFSETQ. The germline V and J ends were trimmed by 0 bases and 0 bases, with 9 bases remaining between them. For the CDR3, the DNA is TGCGCCAGCAGCTTGGACGGCACTTTGAACACTGAAGCTTTCTTT. This codes for CASSLDGTLNTEAFF. Combining the CDR3 with reference TRBV5-1 and TRBJ1-1 gives the whole variable domain KAGVTQTPRYLIKTRGQQVTLSCSPISGHRSVSWYQQTPGQGLQFLFEYFSETQRNKGNFPGRFSGRQFSNSRSEMNVSTLELGDSALYLCASSLDGTLNTEAFFGQGTRLTVV.

This clonotype was detected a few times. The chain couples TRBV29-1 to TRBJ2-3; 8 bases map to TRBD2. This CDR3 has 15 residues. J lost 2 bases, V lost 2 bases, and 6 bases had no gene match. CDR1 and CDR2 from the germline V gene are SQVTM and ANQGSEA. CDR3 nucleotides: TGCAGCGTTGAAACCCAAGCGGGAGACACAGATACGCAGTATTTT. Protein: CSVETQAGDTDTQYF.

In this sample, this clonotype turned up many times. The V gene is TRBV28, the J gene TRBJ2-2; possibly TRBD1 for D (7 bases). V was shortened by 6 bases and J by 4 bases, with 18 bases between the two germline ends. Looked up from germline, CDR1 is MDHEN and CDR2 is SYDVKM. CDR3 length: 16 amino acids. The DNA for the CDR3 is TGTGCCAGCAGCCACCCCCAGGGGGGAGGCACCGGGGAGCTGTTTTTT. It codes for CASSHPQGGGTGELFF.

This clonotype came up many times. The V and J genes are TRBV19 and TRBJ2-1; 7 bases agree with TRBD2. The trim removed 5 bases at V and 2 bases at J, leaving 12 bases unmatched. The CDR3 is 17 residues long. Germline CDR1 and CDR2: LNHDA and SQIVND (reference sequence). The CDR3 DNA sequence: TGTGCCAGTAGTTTCTCTGGCGGGAGTTCCCCCTACAATGAGCAGTTCTTC. Its protein product is CASSFSGGSSPYNEQFF. Supplemented by reference TRBV19 and TRBJ2-1, the full variable domain reads DGGITQSPKYLFRKEGQNVTLSCEQNLNHDAMYWYRQDPGQGLRLIYYSQIVNDFQKGDIAEGYSVSREKKESFPLTVTSAQKNPTAFYLCASSFSGGSSPYNEQFFGPGTRLTVL.

This clonotype was seen only a few times. This sequence joins TRBV2 and TRBJ2-6, with 8 bases fitting TRBD1. Germline CDR1 is SNHLY and CDR2 is FYNNEI. The length of the CDR3 is 18 residues. The trim removed 6 bases at V and 1 base at J, leaving 11 bases unmatched. The CDR3 DNA is TGTGCCAGCAGCATCCTCCCTACAGGGGGATCTGGGGCCAACGTCCTGACTTTC. It is translated as CASSILPTGGSGANVLTF.

This clonotype was counted many times. V gene TRBV18 combines with J gene TRBJ1-5; D may be TRBD1 (6 bases). The CDR3 length is 14 residues. Trimming took off 3 bases at V and 6 bases at J, with 12 bases between the two ends. Germline V CDR1 and CDR2: KGHSH, LQKENI. The CDR3 here is CASSPDRFGQPQHF. CDR3 DNA: TGTGCCAGCTCACCTGACAGGTTCGGTCAGCCCCAGCATTTT.